This T cell receptor (beta chain) was found in a study of blood T cell repertoires in COVID-19. Study overall: Researchers got acute and convalescent COVID-19 samples from the United States, Italy and Spain. T cells, B-cell-depleted T cells, or PBMCs provided the cDNA or gDNA that served as material.

Original processing methods: Amplification of reference gene primers was used by the study to estimate nucleated cell counts. Generated by immunoSEQ multiplex PCR, the TCRdb table keeps only in-frame clones and is missing some. The D gene and trimming were derived from the DNA, and the V and J assignments and clone size from that table. This table holds 200,000 to 250,000 clones, approximately 80% found once. The table lists this clone with a few counts. CDR3 length: 15 residues. V shed 4 bases and J 1 base; nucleotides not matched to a gene: 3. The V gene's germline CDR1 is SNHLY and CDR2 FYNNEI. The sequencing input was peripheral blood. This TCR was sampled from a woman over 75 with acute or convalescent COVID-19. This chain uses TRBV2 with TRBJ2-1; 8 bases map to TRBD2. Written as DNA, the CDR3 is TGTGCCAGCAGTGTTCTAGCGGGTTCCTACAATGAGCAGTTCTTC. Its translation: CASSVLAGSYNEQFF. The entire variable domain, with the rest obtained from reference TRBV2 and TRBJ2-1, is as follows: EPEVTQTPSHQVTQMGQEVILRCVPISNHLYFYWYRQILGQKVEFLVSFYNNEISEKSEIFDDQFSVERPDGSNFTLKIRSTKLEDSAMYFCASSVLAGSYNEQFFGPGTRLTVL.